A selection of T cell receptor beta chains follows, all from one sample in a study of CD8 T cells in ankylosing spondylitis. A single record per CDR3 protein comes from TCRdb applying MiXCR to the 5' RACE reads. Of hundreds of thousands of distinct CDR3 sequences listed, 20% to 30% are singletons. The specimen sequenced was blood, either unsorted or a sorted T cell fraction (not recorded which). These receptor sequences come from a male donor with ankylosing spondylitis. Both conserved end residues are part of each CDR3. D genes are given only for firm matches. The size of a clone is reported for some rows only, either as once, few or many, or as a class for expanded clones.

>TRBD2|.|TRBJ2-1|TRBV20-1
TGCAGTGCTAGAAGCCTAGCGGGCTCCTACAATGAGCAGTTCTTC
CSARSLAGSYNEQFF
>TRBD2|.|TRBJ2-1|TRBV12-3/TRBV12-4
TGTGCCAGCGGTTTGGTGAGCGGGAGCAATGAGCAGTTCTTC
CASGLVSGSNEQFF
>TRBD2|.|TRBJ2-1|TRBV6-2/TRBV6-3
TGTGCCAGCAATAGCGGGAGCTGGAATGAGCAGTTCTTC
CASNSGSWNEQFF
>TRBD1|.|TRBJ2-1|TRBV29-1
TGCAGCGTCGATTACAGGGGGATGGATGAGCAGTTCTTC
CSVDYRGMDEQFF
>TRBD1|few|TRBJ2-7|TRBV18
TGTGCCAGCTCACCAAACAGGGGTTTTGACTACGAGCAGTACTTC
CASSPNRGFDYEQYF
>.|once|TRBJ2-5|TRBV18
TGTGCCAGCTCACCACCAGCGGCCCAAGAGACCCAGTACTTC
CASSPPAAQETQYF
>.|few|TRBJ1-1|TRBV20-1
TGCAGTGCCCCGGGGACTATGAACACTGAAGCTTTCTTT
CSAPGTMNTEAFF
>.|.|TRBJ2-1|TRBV20-1
TGCAGTGCTAGAGGAATGGGGCTAGCGCGCTCCTACAATGAGCAGTTCTTC
CSARGMGLARSYNEQFF
>.|.|TRBJ1-5|TRBV5-1
TGCGCCAGCAGCGGGGGGGGCGAAAGCAATCAGCCCCAGCATTTT
CASSGGGESNQPQHF
>TRBD2|few|TRBJ2-1|TRBV12-5
TGTGCTAGTGGTTTGTCCCCGGGACTAGCGGGAGTTGGAACCTACAATGAGCAGTTCTTC
CASGLSPGLAGVGTYNEQFF
>.|.|TRBJ1-6|TRBV6-5
TGTGCCAGCAGTTACTCGGGGCATGGAGATTCACCCCTCCACTTT
CASSYSGHGDSPLHF
>.|.|TRBJ2-3|TRBV18
TGTGCCAGCTCACTCCTGACGAGTAGCACAGATACGCAGTATTTT
CASSLLTSSTDTQYF
>.|.|TRBJ2-5|TRBV19
TGTGCCAGTAGTATAGAACAGCCCTATGAGACCCAGTACTTC
CASSIEQPYETQYF
>TRBD1|many|TRBJ2-1|TRBV7-9
TGTGCCAGCAGCTGGACAGGGTACAATGAGCAGTTCTTC
CASSWTGYNEQFF
>.|few|TRBJ1-5|TRBV12-3/TRBV12-4
TGTGCCAGCGGCTTTCGGTACAATCAGCCCCAGCATTTT
CASGFRYNQPQHF
>.|.|TRBJ1-1|TRBV5-1
TGCGCCAGCAGCTTGGACAGGAATGAAGCTTTCTTT
CASSLDRNEAFF
>.|.|TRBJ1-5|TRBV29-1
TGCAGCTCCCCAGGAACCCTGCCCCATTATAGCAATCAGCCCCAGCATTTT
CSSPGTLPHYSNQPQHF